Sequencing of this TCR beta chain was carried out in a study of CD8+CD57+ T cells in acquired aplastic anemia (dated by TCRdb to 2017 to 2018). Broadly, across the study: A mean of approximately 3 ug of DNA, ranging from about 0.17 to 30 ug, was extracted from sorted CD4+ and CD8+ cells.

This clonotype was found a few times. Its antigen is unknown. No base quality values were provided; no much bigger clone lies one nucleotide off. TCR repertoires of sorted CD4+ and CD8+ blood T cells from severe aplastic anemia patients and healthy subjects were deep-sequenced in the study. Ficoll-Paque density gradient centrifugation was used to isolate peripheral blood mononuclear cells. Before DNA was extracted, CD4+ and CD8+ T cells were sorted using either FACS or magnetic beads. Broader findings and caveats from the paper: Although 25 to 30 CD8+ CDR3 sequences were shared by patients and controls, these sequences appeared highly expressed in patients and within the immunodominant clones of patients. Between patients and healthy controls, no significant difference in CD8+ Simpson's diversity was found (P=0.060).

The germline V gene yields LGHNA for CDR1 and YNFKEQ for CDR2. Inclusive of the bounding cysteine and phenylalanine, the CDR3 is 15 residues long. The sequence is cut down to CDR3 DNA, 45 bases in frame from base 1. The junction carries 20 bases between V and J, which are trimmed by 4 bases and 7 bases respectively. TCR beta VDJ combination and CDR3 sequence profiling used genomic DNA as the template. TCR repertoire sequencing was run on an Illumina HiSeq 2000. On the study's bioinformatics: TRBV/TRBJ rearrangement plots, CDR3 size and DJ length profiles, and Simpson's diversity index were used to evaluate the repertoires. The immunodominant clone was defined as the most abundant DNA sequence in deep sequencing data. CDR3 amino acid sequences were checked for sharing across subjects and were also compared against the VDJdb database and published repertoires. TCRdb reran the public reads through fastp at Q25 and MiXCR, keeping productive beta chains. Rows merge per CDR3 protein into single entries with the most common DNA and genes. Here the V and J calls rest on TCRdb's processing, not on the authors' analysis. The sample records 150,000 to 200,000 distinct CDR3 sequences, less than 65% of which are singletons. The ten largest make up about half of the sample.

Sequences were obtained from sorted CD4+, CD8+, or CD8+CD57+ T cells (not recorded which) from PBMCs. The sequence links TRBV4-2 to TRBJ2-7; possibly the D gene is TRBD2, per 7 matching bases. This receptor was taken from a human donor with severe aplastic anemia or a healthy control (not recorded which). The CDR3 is CASSLGGAGLGEQYF. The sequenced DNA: TGTGCCAGCAGCCTTGGGGGGGCAGGGCTGGGGGAGCAGTACTTC.